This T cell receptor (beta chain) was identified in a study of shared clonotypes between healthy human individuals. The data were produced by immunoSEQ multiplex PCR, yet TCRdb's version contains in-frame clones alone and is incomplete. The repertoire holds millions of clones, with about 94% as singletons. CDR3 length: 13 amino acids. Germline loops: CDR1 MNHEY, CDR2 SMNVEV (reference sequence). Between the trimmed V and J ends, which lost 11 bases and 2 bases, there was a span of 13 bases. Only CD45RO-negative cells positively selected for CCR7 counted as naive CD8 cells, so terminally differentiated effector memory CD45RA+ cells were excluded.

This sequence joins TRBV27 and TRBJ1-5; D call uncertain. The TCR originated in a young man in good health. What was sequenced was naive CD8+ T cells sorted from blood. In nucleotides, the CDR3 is TGTGCCGCCCACCCGGGAGGCAATCAGCCCCAGCATTTT. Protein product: CAAHPGGNQPQHF.